This TCR beta chain comes out of a study of blood T cell repertoires in COVID-19. The table lists this clone with a few counts. Profiled with immunoSEQ multiplex PCR; TCRdb holds only in-frame clones, not every one. The table lists 190,000 or so clones, around 80% of them singletons. Germline V gene lookup returns CDR1 LNHDA and CDR2 SQIVND (reference sequence). This CDR3 has 13 amino acids. Trimming stripped 7 bases from V and 10 bases from J, with 17 bases between. This receptor was taken from a man aged 45-65 years who had recovered from COVID-19. Sequencing used peripheral blood. This sequence joins TRBV19 and TRBJ2-1; D perhaps matches TRBD2 (6 bases). This CDR3 is CASNRRDAGEQFF. The DNA of the CDR3 is TGTGCCAGTAACCGGCGGGACGCGGGGGAGCAGTTCTTC.